Shown below are 11 T cell receptor beta chains from a single sample sequenced in a study of memory CD8 T cells in hepatitis C reinfection. Time point here: late/post reinfection, 12 to 24 weeks after detection. TCR sequencing was done directly ex vivo on sorted cells, without expansion in vitro. Assay: immunoSEQ multiplex PCR; the TCRdb copy retains only in-frame clones and omits some. The sample yields some 50,000 clones, 80% to 90% seen once. Sequenced input: naive CD8+ T cells sorted from blood. All receptors derive from a man in his late teens or twenties with hepatitis C virus infection.

V is TRBV6-5 and J is TRBJ2-2; weak D call: TRBD1 (6 bases). The CDR3 consists of 13 residues. V was shortened by 5 bases and J by 8 bases, with 12 bases between the two germline ends. CDR1 and CDR2 (germline): MNHEY, SVGAGI. This chain's CDR3 is CASSRQGPGELFF. CDR3 coding DNA: TGTGCCAGCAGTCGGCAGGGGCCTGGGGAGCTGTTTTTT.

The rearrangement joins TRBV28 to TRBJ1-6; D remains ambiguous. Germline loops: CDR1 MDHEN, CDR2 SYDVKM. The CDR3 sequence is 14 residues long. Trimming stripped 4 bases from V and 8 bases from J, with 12 bases between. The CDR3 DNA reads as TGTGCCAGCAGTTATGGTTTAGAAGATTCACCCCTCCACTTT. Translating gives CASSYGLEDSPLHF.

V and J are TRBV6-5 and TRBJ2-7, with TRBD2 matching 8 bases. This CDR3 is built from 14 residues. The J segment lost 3 bases and the V segment lost 6 bases, leaving 7 bases of the junction unmatched. Germline-derived CDR1 and CDR2 are MNHEY and SVGAGI. In DNA form, the CDR3 reads TGTGCCAGCAGCTCGGGACTAGAGCACTACGAGCAGTACGTC. Encoded protein: CASSSGLEHYEQYV.

The rearrangement uses TRBV2 and TRBJ2-2; TRBD1 might be the D (5 bases). This CDR3 is built from 17 residues. Germline V gives CDR1 SNHLY, CDR2 FYNNEI. Trimming took 5 bases from V and 0 from J, leaving 16 bases between them. For the CDR3, the DNA is TGTGCCAGCAGTCACCAGACAGAACGAGCGAACACCGGGGAGCTGTTTTTT. This translates into CASSHQTERANTGELFF.

The V call is TRBV9, the J call TRBJ2-5; D is uncertain. Germline CDR1 is SGDLS and CDR2 is YYNGEE. The CDR3 covers 14 residues. The germline V and J ends were trimmed by 4 bases and 2 bases, with 12 bases remaining between them. The CDR3 loop is CASSPPGGQETQYF. The CDR3 DNA is TGTGCCAGCAGCCCCCCGGGTGGGCAAGAGACCCAGTACTTC. The variable domain in full, with the rest retrieved from reference TRBV9 and TRBJ2-5, is DSGVTQTPKHLITATGQRVTLRCSPRSGDLSVYWYQQSLDQGLQFLIQYYNGEERAKGNILERFSAQQFPDLHSELNLSSLELGDSALYFCASSPPGGQETQYFGPGTRLLVL.

About this clone itself: The junction shows a germline mismatch at one end, possibly a read error. The CDR3 sequence: CANSTGLAGLGADTQYF. The CDR3 DNA reads as TGTGCCAACAGCACGGGACTAGCGGGGCTCGGCGCAGATACGCAGTATTTT. The chain is built from TRBV13 and TRBJ2-3; TRBD2 agrees at 13 bases. CDR1 and CDR2 (germline): PRHDT, FYEKMQ (reference sequence). The CDR3 is 17 amino acids.

V gene TRBV5-4 combines with J gene TRBJ2-5, with 7 bases that match TRBD1. The junction had 16 bases not matched to a gene; V was cut back by 1 base and J by 4 bases. Germline lookup yields CDR1 SGHNT and CDR2 YYREEE (reference sequence). The CDR3 covers 18 residues. The CDR3 loop is CASSLKGALHIVSETQYF. The CDR3 DNA reads TGTGCCAGCAGCTTGAAGGGGGCTCTCCATATAGTTTCAGAGACCCAGTACTTC.

This clone was counted once. The CDR3 bases are TGCGCCAGCAGCCAAGATCAGGGGGACAGGCGAGAGACCCAGTACTTC. Its protein product is CASSQDQGDRRETQYF. This chain links TRBV4-1 with TRBJ2-5, with 8 bases fitting TRBD1. In germline, CDR1 is MGHRA, CDR2 YSYEKL. J lost 4 bases, V lost 0 bases, and 7 bases had no gene match. The CDR3 spans 16 residues.

This sequence joins TRBV7-3 and TRBJ2-5, with D perhaps matching TRBD2 (5 bases). Trimming left V 2 bases short and J 5 bases short, with 12 bases between. Germline V lookup: CDR1 SGHTA, CDR2 FQGTGA. The CDR3 sequence is 14 residues long. CDR3 nucleotides: TGTGCCAGCAGCTTAGGAAATTCGGGGGAGACCCAGTACTTC. Translated: CASSLGNSGETQYF.

The rearrangement links TRBV7-9 to TRBJ2-5; 9 nucleotides line up with TRBD1. Trimming took 2 bases from V and 1 from J; bases not matched to a gene: 5. The CDR3 sequence is 16 residues long. Germline CDR1 is SEHNR and CDR2 is FQNEAQ (reference sequence). CDR3 amino acids: CASSLPGQGLQETQYF. The CDR3 DNA reads as TGTGCCAGCAGCTTACCGGGACAGGGACTCCAAGAGACCCAGTACTTC.

V usage is TRBV5-4 and J usage is TRBJ2-1, with D possibly matching TRBD2 (6 bases). Between the trimmed V and J ends, which lost 3 bases and 14 bases, there was a span of 18 bases. Germline values: CDR1 SGHNT, CDR2 YYREEE (reference sequence). The CDR3 is 13 amino acids. DNA of the CDR3: TGTGCCAGCAGCTGGGACTCCGGGACCGGGGAGTTCTTC. Translation gives CASSWDSGTGEFF.